This is a list of T cell receptor beta chains from one sample in a study of T cells after yellow fever vaccination. TCRdb ran MiXCR on the 5' RACE reads and lists one entry per CDR3 protein. The sample includes hundreds of thousands of distinct CDR3 sequences, under 20% of them seen just once. The material was PBMCs, obtained before the yellow fever booster vaccination. Source of these receptors: a man aged 18 to 29 who received the YFV17D yellow fever vaccine. The CDR3 runs from the conserved cysteine through the conserved F or W. The order of the fields is clone size, D gene, V gene, J gene, CDR3 protein, CDR3 DNA. A D gene is named only where the DNA matches it firmly. Rows may omit the clone size; those that give it use once, few, many or a size class.

abundance: .; d_gene: .; v_gene: TRBV30; j_gene: TRBJ2-4; CDR3aa: CAWSVGSENQYF; CDR3nt: TGTGCCTGGAGTGTAGGTTCCGAAAATCAGTACTTC
abundance: .; d_gene: .; v_gene: TRBV29-1; j_gene: TRBJ1-2; CDR3aa: CSVGRGHGYTF; CDR3nt: TGCAGCGTTGGGAGGGGTCACGGCTACACCTTC
abundance: .; d_gene: .; v_gene: TRBV7-9; j_gene: TRBJ2-5; CDR3aa: CASSLGEEGKETQYF; CDR3nt: TGTGCCAGCAGCTTAGGCGAGGAAGGGAAGGAGACCCAGTACTTC
abundance: .; d_gene: .; v_gene: TRBV20-1; j_gene: TRBJ2-5; CDR3aa: CSAGSLPQYF; CDR3nt: TGCAGTGCAGGCTCCCTGCCCCAGTACTTC
abundance: .; d_gene: TRBD1; v_gene: TRBV4-2; j_gene: TRBJ2-3; CDR3aa: CASSQGTGFRDTQYF; CDR3nt: TGTGCCAGCAGCCAAGGGACAGGGTTCCGAGATACGCAGTATTTT
abundance: few; d_gene: .; v_gene: TRBV5-1; j_gene: TRBJ1-4; CDR3aa: CASSLGANNEKLFF; CDR3nt: TGCGCCAGCAGCTTGGGGGCTAATAATGAAAAACTGTTTTTT
abundance: .; d_gene: TRBD1; v_gene: TRBV7-3; j_gene: TRBJ2-5; CDR3aa: CASSLSQGKTQYF; CDR3nt: TGTGCCAGCAGCTTATCACAGGGGAAGACCCAGTACTTC
abundance: .; d_gene: TRBD1; v_gene: TRBV4-1; j_gene: TRBJ1-1; CDR3aa: CASSPGQVPEAFF; CDR3nt: TGCGCCAGCAGCCCCGGACAGGTCCCTGAAGCTTTCTTT
abundance: few; d_gene: TRBD2; v_gene: TRBV4-3; j_gene: TRBJ2-1; CDR3aa: CASSQDLVQRGYNEQFF; CDR3nt: TGCGCCAGCAGCCAAGATCTGGTCCAGCGGGGGTACAATGAGCAGTTCTTC
abundance: few; d_gene: .; v_gene: TRBV7-8; j_gene: TRBJ2-1; CDR3aa: CASSPEGTSLEQFF; CDR3nt: TGTGCCAGCAGCCCAGAGGGGACCTCCCTAGAGCAGTTCTTC
abundance: few; d_gene: .; v_gene: TRBV7-2; j_gene: TRBJ2-1; CDR3aa: CASSPGGGNQQFF; CDR3nt: TGTGCCAGCAGCCCGGGAGGGGGCAATCAGCAGTTCTTC
abundance: .; d_gene: .; v_gene: TRBV9; j_gene: TRBJ1-5; CDR3aa: CASSVDGALNQPQHF; CDR3nt: TGTGCCAGCAGCGTAGATGGGGCGTTAAATCAGCCCCAGCATTTT
abundance: .; d_gene: TRBD2; v_gene: TRBV5-1; j_gene: TRBJ2-5; CDR3aa: CASSSGGGSETQYF; CDR3nt: TGCGCCAGCAGCTCGGGCGGGGGATCGGAGACCCAGTACTTC
abundance: .; d_gene: .; v_gene: TRBV4-1; j_gene: TRBJ2-1; CDR3aa: CASSQSGGGNGQFF; CDR3nt: TGCGCCAGCAGCCAATCCGGAGGGGGCAATGGGCAGTTCTTC
abundance: .; d_gene: .; v_gene: TRBV7-9; j_gene: TRBJ1-2; CDR3aa: CASSSGRFYYGYTF; CDR3nt: TGTGCCAGCAGCTCCGGACGGTTTTACTATGGCTACACCTTC
abundance: few; d_gene: TRBD2; v_gene: TRBV9; j_gene: TRBJ2-3; CDR3aa: CASSFRIGGASDTQYF; CDR3nt: TGTGCCAGCAGCTTTAGAATCGGGGGGGCCTCAGATACGCAGTATTTT
abundance: .; d_gene: .; v_gene: TRBV28; j_gene: TRBJ2-2; CDR3aa: CASSPTTGINGELFF; CDR3nt: TGTGCCAGCAGCCCTACCACAGGGATTAACGGGGAGCTGTTTTTT
abundance: few; d_gene: .; v_gene: TRBV7-9; j_gene: TRBJ1-2; CDR3aa: CASSARDGSDYGYTF; CDR3nt: TGTGCCAGCAGCGCCAGGGACGGAAGTGACTATGGCTACACCTTC
abundance: .; d_gene: TRBD2; v_gene: TRBV6-6; j_gene: TRBJ2-1; CDR3aa: CASKIRPVAGSYNEQFF; CDR3nt: TGTGCCAGCAAAATCCGGCCGGTAGCGGGTTCATACAATGAGCAGTTCTTC
abundance: few; d_gene: .; v_gene: TRBV27; j_gene: TRBJ1-1; CDR3aa: CASSLSWRVRTEAFF; CDR3nt: TGTGCCAGCAGTTTATCGTGGAGGGTCCGAACTGAAGCTTTCTTT
abundance: few; d_gene: .; v_gene: TRBV6-5; j_gene: TRBJ1-1; CDR3aa: CASSYSKGNTEAFF; CDR3nt: TGTGCCAGCAGTTACTCAAAGGGGAACACTGAAGCTTTCTTT
abundance: few; d_gene: .; v_gene: TRBV9; j_gene: TRBJ2-5; CDR3aa: CASSGSIGETQYF; CDR3nt: TGTGCCAGCAGCGGGTCGATAGGGGAGACCCAGTACTTC
abundance: few; d_gene: .; v_gene: TRBV5-5; j_gene: TRBJ1-2; CDR3aa: CASSLEGQIYGYTF; CDR3nt: TGTGCCAGCAGCTTGGAAGGACAAATCTATGGCTACACCTTC
abundance: few; d_gene: .; v_gene: TRBV3-1; j_gene: TRBJ2-1; CDR3aa: CASSQGGAGYNEQFF; CDR3nt: TGTGCCAGCAGCCAAGGGGGGGCCGGCTACAATGAGCAGTTCTTC
abundance: .; d_gene: .; v_gene: TRBV6-5; j_gene: TRBJ2-1; CDR3aa: CASSEGTSRFF; CDR3nt: TGTGCCAGCAGTGAAGGGACATCGCGGTTCTTC
abundance: .; d_gene: .; v_gene: TRBV29-1; j_gene: TRBJ1-2; CDR3aa: CSVERSAFSGGYTF; CDR3nt: TGCAGCGTTGAGCGGTCAGCGTTTAGTGGAGGCTACACCTTC
abundance: .; d_gene: TRBD1; v_gene: TRBV18; j_gene: TRBJ2-3; CDR3aa: CASSPDRANTDTQYF; CDR3nt: TGTGCCAGCTCACCGGACAGGGCGAACACAGATACGCAGTATTTT
abundance: .; d_gene: .; v_gene: TRBV7-9; j_gene: TRBJ2-3; CDR3aa: CASRRAGAGTDTQYF; CDR3nt: TGTGCCAGCCGAAGGGCGGGGGCCGGGACAGATACGCAGTATTTT
abundance: few; d_gene: TRBD1; v_gene: TRBV4-2; j_gene: TRBJ2-7; CDR3aa: CASSLDRGRPYEQYF; CDR3nt: TGTGCCAGCAGCCTCGACAGGGGGCGCCCCTACGAGCAGTACTTC
abundance: .; d_gene: TRBD1; v_gene: TRBV28; j_gene: TRBJ2-7; CDR3aa: CASSAGTGGSYEQYF; CDR3nt: TGTGCCAGCAGTGCCGGGACAGGGGGGTCCTACGAGCAGTACTTC
abundance: .; d_gene: .; v_gene: TRBV6-5; j_gene: TRBJ2-5; CDR3aa: CASSYSDQGETQYF; CDR3nt: TGTGCCAGCAGTTACTCGGACCAAGGGGAGACCCAGTACTTC
abundance: .; d_gene: .; v_gene: TRBV12-3/TRBV12-4; j_gene: TRBJ2-5; CDR3aa: CASSARLEETQYF; CDR3nt: TGTGCCAGCAGTGCGCGACTGGAAGAGACCCAGTACTTC
abundance: few; d_gene: TRBD1; v_gene: TRBV5-1; j_gene: TRBJ1-2; CDR3aa: CASSSGGQGADYGYTF; CDR3nt: TGCGCCAGCAGCTCGGGTGGACAGGGGGCAGACTATGGCTACACCTTC
abundance: .; d_gene: .; v_gene: TRBV29-1; j_gene: TRBJ1-1; CDR3aa: CSVEVANTEAFF; CDR3nt: TGCAGCGTTGAAGTGGCGAACACTGAAGCTTTCTTT
abundance: many; d_gene: .; v_gene: TRBV5-5; j_gene: TRBJ1-2; CDR3aa: CASSGTTGYGYTF; CDR3nt: TGTGCCAGCAGCGGCACCACAGGGTATGGCTACACCTTC
abundance: few; d_gene: TRBD1; v_gene: TRBV12-3/TRBV12-4; j_gene: TRBJ1-4; CDR3aa: CASSDRAPNEKLFF; CDR3nt: TGTGCCAGCAGTGACAGGGCTCCTAATGAAAAACTGTTTTTT
abundance: few; d_gene: TRBD1; v_gene: TRBV19; j_gene: TRBJ2-7; CDR3aa: CASSTPGQGSYEQYF; CDR3nt: TGTGCCAGTAGTACACCGGGACAGGGGTCCTACGAGCAGTACTTC
abundance: few; d_gene: .; v_gene: TRBV5-1; j_gene: TRBJ2-4; CDR3aa: CASSTPGDPWGNIQYF; CDR3nt: TGCGCCAGCAGCACGCCTGGCGACCCTTGGGGAAACATTCAGTACTTC
abundance: few; d_gene: .; v_gene: TRBV6-5; j_gene: TRBJ2-5; CDR3aa: CASSYTGTETQYF; CDR3nt: TGTGCCAGCAGTTATACCGGGACGGAGACCCAGTACTTC
abundance: few; d_gene: TRBD1; v_gene: TRBV6-5; j_gene: TRBJ1-3; CDR3aa: CASSLTGTGGSGNTIYF; CDR3nt: TGTGCCAGCAGTCTCACCGGGACAGGGGGATCCGGAAACACCATATATTTT
abundance: .; d_gene: .; v_gene: TRBV2; j_gene: TRBJ2-7; CDR3aa: CASSTDSGEQYF; CDR3nt: TGTGCCAGCAGCACCGACAGCGGCGAGCAGTACTTC
abundance: few; d_gene: .; v_gene: TRBV4-2; j_gene: TRBJ1-1; CDR3aa: CASSPGHTNTEAFF; CDR3nt: TGTGCCAGCAGCCCGGGACATACTAACACTGAAGCTTTCTTT
abundance: few; d_gene: TRBD2; v_gene: TRBV7-9; j_gene: TRBJ2-1; CDR3aa: CASSRLAGEQFF; CDR3nt: TGTGCCAGCAGCCGATTAGCGGGGGAGCAGTTCTTC
abundance: many; d_gene: .; v_gene: TRBV3-1; j_gene: TRBJ2-7; CDR3aa: CASSGPPLYEQYF; CDR3nt: TGTGCCAGCAGCGGGCCGCCGCTCTACGAGCAGTACTTC
abundance: few; d_gene: TRBD1; v_gene: TRBV5-1; j_gene: TRBJ2-3; CDR3aa: CASSLAVQGASDTQYF; CDR3nt: TGCGCCAGCAGCTTGGCCGTCCAGGGGGCCTCAGATACGCAGTATTTT
abundance: .; d_gene: TRBD1; v_gene: TRBV11-2; j_gene: TRBJ2-7; CDR3aa: CASRDARTGNYEQYF; CDR3nt: TGTGCCAGCAGGGACGCGAGGACAGGGAATTACGAGCAGTACTTC
abundance: few; d_gene: .; v_gene: TRBV6-2/TRBV6-3; j_gene: TRBJ2-7; CDR3aa: CASSYSNTWSYEQYF; CDR3nt: TGTGCCAGCAGTTACTCGAACACCTGGTCGTACGAGCAGTACTTC
abundance: many; d_gene: TRBD2; v_gene: TRBV5-1; j_gene: TRBJ2-3; CDR3aa: CASSLATSGGADTQYF; CDR3nt: TGCGCCAGCAGCTTGGCCACTAGCGGGGGGGCAGATACGCAGTATTTT
abundance: .; d_gene: TRBD2; v_gene: TRBV6-2/TRBV6-3; j_gene: TRBJ2-1; CDR3aa: CASSRPGLAASSYNEQFF; CDR3nt: TGTGCCAGCAGTCGCCCGGGACTAGCGGCAAGCTCCTACAATGAGCAGTTCTTC